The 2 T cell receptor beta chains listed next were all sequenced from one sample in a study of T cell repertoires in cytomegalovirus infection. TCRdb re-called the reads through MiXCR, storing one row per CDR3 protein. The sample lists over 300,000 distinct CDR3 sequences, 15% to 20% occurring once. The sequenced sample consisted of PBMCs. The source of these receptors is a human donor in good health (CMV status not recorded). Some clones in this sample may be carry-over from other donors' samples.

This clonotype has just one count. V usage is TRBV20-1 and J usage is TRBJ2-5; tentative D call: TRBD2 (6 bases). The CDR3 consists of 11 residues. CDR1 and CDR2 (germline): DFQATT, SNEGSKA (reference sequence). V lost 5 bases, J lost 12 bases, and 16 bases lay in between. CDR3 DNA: TGCAGTGCTGCGGGGCCCCGGTCAAAGTACTTC. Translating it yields CSAAGPRSKYF.

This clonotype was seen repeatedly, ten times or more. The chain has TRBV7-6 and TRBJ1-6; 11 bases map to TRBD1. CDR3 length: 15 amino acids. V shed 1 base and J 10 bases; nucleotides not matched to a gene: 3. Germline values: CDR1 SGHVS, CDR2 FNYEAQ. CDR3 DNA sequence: TGTGCCAGCAGCTTAGGTGGGACAGGGGGATCACCCCTCCACTTT. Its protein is CASSLGGTGGSPLHF.